This TCR beta chain was recovered during a study of sequential checkpoint blockade in melanoma. Study context: 90 to 95 pretreatment tumor DNA samples were TCRβ immunosequenced.

Treatment: randomized to nivolumab then ipilimumab (arm A) or the reverse (arm B). The protocol was immunoSEQ multiplex PCR, while the TCRdb copy is restricted to in-frame clones and leaves out a portion. The data hold 20,000 to 25,000 clones, with approximately 30% observed a single time. Trimming removed 7 bases from V and 8 bases from J, with 20 bases in between. Germline CDR1 and CDR2: SGHNT and YENEEA. This CDR3 spans 15 amino acids. This clone occurred many times. The TCR originated in a human donor with melanoma. Here the sequenced sample was tumor tissue (inferred from file names), taken from a patient given nivolumab and ipilimumab in sequence. The chain combines TRBV11-3 with TRBJ2-2; D is unresolved. The CDR3 protein is CASTVSGLSGGELFF. The DNA for the CDR3 is TGTGCCAGCACTGTGAGTGGTCTTTCTGGAGGGGAGCTGTTTTTT.